This T cell receptor beta chain is drawn from a study of T cell responses to AZD1222 COVID-19 vaccine. General observations from the study: Increases in Spike-specific TCR breadth and depth were seen after two AZD1222 doses. AZD1222 recipients seropositive at baseline numbered only 5 to 7. The study found vaccine-associated CD4 TCRs spanning spike, dominant at 160-218 and 743-854. The donor group comprised mostly white British people and more females; the analysis possibly underestimated clonal diversity.

This CDR3 contains 14 residues. Germline-derived CDR1 and CDR2 are MNHNY and SVGAGI (reference sequence). The germline V and J ends were trimmed by 5 bases and 5 bases, with 13 bases remaining between them. Sequenced by immunoSEQ multiplex PCR; TCRdb stores in-frame clones only, minus some. The table includes 150,000 or so clones, around 92% detected once. A remark on this clone: Its antigen remains unknown.

The specimen was peripheral blood, collected 28 days after the second AZD1222 dose. This rearrangement joins TRBV6-6 to TRBJ1-5; D possibly corresponds to TRBD1 (5 bases). The sequence was collected from an adult who received the AZD1222 COVID-19 vaccine. CDR3 in amino acids: CASSKGSGDQPQHF. The DNA for the CDR3 is TGTGCCAGCAGTAAGGGGTCCGGGGATCAGCCCCAGCATTTT.